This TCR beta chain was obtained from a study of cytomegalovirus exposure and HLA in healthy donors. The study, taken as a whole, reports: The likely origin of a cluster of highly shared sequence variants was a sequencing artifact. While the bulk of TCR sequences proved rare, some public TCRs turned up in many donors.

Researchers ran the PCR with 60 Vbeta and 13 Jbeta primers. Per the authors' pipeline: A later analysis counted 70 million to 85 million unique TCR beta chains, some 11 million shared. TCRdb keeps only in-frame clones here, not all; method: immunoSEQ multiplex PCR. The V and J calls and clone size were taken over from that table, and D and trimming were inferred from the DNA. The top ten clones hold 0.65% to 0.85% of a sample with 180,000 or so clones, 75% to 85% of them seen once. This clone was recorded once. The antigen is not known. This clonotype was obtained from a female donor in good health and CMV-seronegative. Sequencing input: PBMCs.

CDR3 sequence reads: CASSERQGAEAFF. The CDR3, as DNA: TGTGCCAGCAGTGAACGACAGGGGGCTGAAGCTTTCTTT. The J gene is TRBJ1-1, the V gene TRBV2; 9 positions match TRBD1. Germline-derived CDR1 and CDR2 are SNHLY and FYNNEI. The V segment lost 2 bases and the J segment 6 bases; nucleotides outside the gene matches: 1. This CDR3 is built from 13 residues. Full variable domain (rest looked up from reference TRBV2 and TRBJ1-1): EPEVTQTPSHQVTQMGQEVILRCVPISNHLYFYWYRQILGQKVEFLVSFYNNEISEKSEIFDDQFSVERPDGSNFTLKIRSTKLEDSAMYFCASSERQGAEAFFGQGTRLTVV.